These T cell receptor beta chains were read from a single sample in a study of CD8+CD57+ T cells in acquired aplastic anemia. TCRdb re-derived calls from the reads in MiXCR, one entry per CDR3 protein. The sample includes more than 95,000 distinct CDR3 sequences, 40% of them seen just once. The sample consisted of sorted CD4+, CD8+, or CD8+CD57+ T cells (not recorded which) from PBMCs. Receptors were obtained from a human donor with aplastic anemia. Each CDR3 is given with its conserved first and last residue. D genes are given only for firm matches. Size is omitted from some rows. Given values are once, few, many or a class for expanded clones.

v_call,j_call,d_call,clone_size,cdr3_nt,cdr3_aa
TRBV19,TRBJ1-4,TRBD1,many,TGTGCCAGTAGTATAGGCAGGGGGAATGAAAAACTGTTTTTT,CASSIGRGNEKLFF
TRBV5-1,TRBJ1-2,.,many,TGCGCCAGCAGCTTGGCCGGGCAGGGTCATGGCTACACCTTC,CASSLAGQGHGYTF
TRBV20-1,TRBJ2-3,TRBD1,few,TGCAGTGCTCCACAGCGACAGGGACCCACAGATACGCAGTATTTT,CSAPQRQGPTDTQYF
TRBV29-1,TRBJ1-2,TRBD1,.,TGCAGCGTTCTTCAGACAGGGGCCGATGATGGCTACACCTTC,CSVLQTGADDGYTF
TRBV7-9,TRBJ1-1,TRBD1,many,TGTGCCAGCAGCTTAGAACAGGGGTCTGAAGCTTTCTTT,CASSLEQGSEAFF
TRBV5-6,TRBJ2-3,.,many,TGTGCCAGCAGCCCCCCTCGGGGTGGCACAGATACGCAGTATTTT,CASSPPRGGTDTQYF
TRBV6-1,TRBJ2-3,.,many,TGTGCCAGCAGTCCCGCGGGTAGCACAGATACGCAGTATTTT,CASSPAGSTDTQYF
TRBV29-1,TRBJ1-1,TRBD1,many,TGCAGCGTCCCTACAGGGGCAACTGAAGCTTTCTTT,CSVPTGATEAFF
TRBV11-2,TRBJ1-1,.,few,TGTGCCAGCAGCTTAGGCCTACGGGCGGGGGAGAACACTGAAGCTTTCTTT,CASSLGLRAGENTEAFF
TRBV7-9,TRBJ2-7,TRBD1,.,TGTGCCAGCAGCGGGGACAGACCCTACGAGCAGTACTTC,CASSGDRPYEQYF